This T cell receptor beta chain was obtained from a study of graft-versus-host responses after intestinal transplantation. Background on the study: Every recipient underwent anti-thymocyte globulin induction, then tacrolimus and steroids for two to four years. Study observations and caveats: When patients had graft-donor T cell macrochimerism, their allografts held high graft-versus-host to host-versus-graft clonal ratios. Peak GvH clone levels in circulation were associated with early post-transplant HvG declines. Analysis identified GvH clones in recipient marrow, with some appearing first in ileum or blood.

Germline V gives CDR1 ENHRY, CDR2 SYGVKD. The V segment lost 6 bases and the J segment 3 bases; nucleotides outside the gene matches: 11. CDR3 size: 16 residues. Note on this clone: Its matching antigen is unknown.

Sequencing used immunoSEQ multiplex PCR; TCRdb keeps in-frame clones, though not all of them. The repertoire holds under 100,000 clones, with less than 95% as singletons. Source: unstimulated CD8+ T cells sorted from spleen or lymph node cells, taken before transplant. This TCR derives from a human donor who was the organ donor for an intestinal transplant. V usage is TRBV10-3 and J usage is TRBJ1-1; TRBD1 matches at 9 bases. The CDR3 DNA is TGTGCCATCAGACAGGGGGCGATACTTGGGGACACTGAAGCTTTCTTT. It translates to CAIRQGAILGDTEAFF.